This TCR beta chain is drawn from a study of T cells after yellow fever vaccination. Germline CDR1 LGHNA, CDR2 YSLEER. Trimming cost V 5 bases and J 3 bases, with 2 bases left between them. This CDR3 has 11 residues. This clonotype was observed many times. TCR cDNA, made by 5'RACE template switching, carried an added universal primer site and UMIs. TCRdb recomputed calls from the 5' RACE reads with MiXCR, one row per CDR3 protein. The data hold 150,000 or so distinct CDR3 sequences, with roughly a tenth observed a single time. The V call is TRBV4-3, the J call TRBJ2-1; no clear D gene. The clonotype originates from a man aged 18 to 30 who received the YFV17D yellow fever vaccine. This specimen consisted of CD8+ T cells sorted from PBMCs, obtained 45 days after the yellow fever booster vaccination. The CDR3 DNA follows: TGCGCCAGCAGCTTCTACAATGAGCAGTTCTTC. Amino acids: CASSFYNEQFF.